These T cell receptor beta chains were read from a single sample in a study of cytomegalovirus exposure and HLA in healthy donors. Data came from immunoSEQ multiplex PCR; TCRdb stores just in-frame clones and leaves some out. The top ten hold more than 3% of the sample, which has 120,000 or so clones, roughly 80% seen once. The sequenced sample was PBMCs. These receptors were collected from a man aged 25 to 40 in good health and CMV-seronegative. Each CDR3 is given with its conserved first and last residue. D genes are given only for firm matches. The size entry is marked missing in some rows and otherwise reads once, few, many or a size class.

size	J	D	V	DNA	CDR3
NA	TRBJ2-4	NA	TRBV19	TGTGCCAGTAGTATTGGTAGCACAGGAATAGCCAAAAACATTCAGTACTTC	CASSIGSTGIAKNIQYF
few	TRBJ2-3	TRBD2	TRBV5-5	TGTGCCAGCAGCCCACCCGGGACTAGCGGGAGTGATACGCAGTATTTT	CASSPPGTSGSDTQYF
NA	TRBJ1-1	NA	TRBV27	TGTGCCAGCAGTTTAATACGGGGAAACACTGAAGCTTTCTTT	CASSLIRGNTEAFF
NA	TRBJ1-1	TRBD1	TRBV4-3	TGCGCCAGCAGCCAAGATCAAGGAGGGGGCAGGGTGAACACTGAAGCTTTCTTT	CASSQDQGGGRVNTEAFF
NA	TRBJ1-2	NA	TRBV18	TGTGCCAGCTCAACCCCCCAGGGCGGTGATGGCTACACCTTC	CASSTPQGGDGYTF
NA	TRBJ2-1	TRBD2	TRBV28	TGTGCCAGCTGTATAGCGGGATCCTACAATGAGCAGTTCTTC	CASCIAGSYNEQFF
NA	TRBJ1-3	NA	TRBV29-1	TGCAGCGTGCCCTTGTCAGGTTTAGGAAACACCCTATATTTT	CSVPLSGLGNTLYF
NA	TRBJ2-5	TRBD2	TRBV19	TGTGCCAGTAGTATAGGACCCAGCGGGGGGCAAGAGACCCAGTACTTC	CASSIGPSGGQETQYF
NA	TRBJ2-2	NA	TRBV5-5	TGTGCCAGCAGCTTGGAGGGACTGGCAGGCGGGGAGCTGTTTTTT	CASSLEGLAGGELFF
NA	TRBJ2-5	NA	TRBV6-5	TGTGCCAGCAGTTACGGGAGTAGCGGAAAAGAGACCCAGTACTTC	CASSYGSSGKETQYF
NA	TRBJ2-3	TRBD2	TRBV5-1	TGCGCCAGCAGCTCTCCGACTAGCGGGGGCTCTAGCACAGATACGCAGTATTTT	CASSSPTSGGSSTDTQYF
NA	TRBJ2-1	TRBD2	TRBV30	TGTGCCTGGAGTGTACGAAGCGGGGTCAGCTCCTACAATGAGCAGTTCTTC	CAWSVRSGVSSYNEQFF
once	TRBJ2-7	TRBD1	TRBV4-1	TGCGCCAGCAGCCTCTTACCGGGACAGGGGAACTACGAGCAGTACTTC	CASSLLPGQGNYEQYF
NA	TRBJ2-5	TRBD2	TRBV6-5	TGTGCCAGCAGTTACCGGCTAGCGGGGGAGACCCAGTACTTC	CASSYRLAGETQYF
NA	TRBJ1-5	NA	TRBV7-9	TGTGCCAGCAGCTTAGCGCGGGGGATTCAGCATTTT	CASSLARGIQHF
NA	TRBJ1-5	TRBD1	TRBV19	TGTGCCAGTATAGTACGGACAGGGGAGTTCAATCAGCCCCAGCATTTT	CASIVRTGEFNQPQHF